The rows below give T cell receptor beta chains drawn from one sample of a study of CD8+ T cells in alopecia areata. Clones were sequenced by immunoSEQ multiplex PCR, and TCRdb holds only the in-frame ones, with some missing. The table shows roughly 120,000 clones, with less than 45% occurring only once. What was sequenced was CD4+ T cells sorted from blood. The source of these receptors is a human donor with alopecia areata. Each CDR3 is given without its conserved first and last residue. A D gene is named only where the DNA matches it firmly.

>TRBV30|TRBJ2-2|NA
AWSVRHTGELF
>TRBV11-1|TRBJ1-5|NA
ASSLDGYSNQPQH
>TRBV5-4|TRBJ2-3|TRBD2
ASSTKREPSDTQY
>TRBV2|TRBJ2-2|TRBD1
ASSRLDRPGELF
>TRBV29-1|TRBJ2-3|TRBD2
SADLLAGADTQY
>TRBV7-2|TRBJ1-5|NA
ASRTNGLNQPQH
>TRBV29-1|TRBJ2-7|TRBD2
SGGGGTSGTYEQY
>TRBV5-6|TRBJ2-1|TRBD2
ASSRGLVVVGEQF
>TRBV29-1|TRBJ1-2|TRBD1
SAPGQGMLYT
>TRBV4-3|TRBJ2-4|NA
ASSQGGSVAKNIQY
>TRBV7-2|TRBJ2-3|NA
ASSPAVGWEQY
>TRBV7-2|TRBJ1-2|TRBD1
ASSGGGGQGQGYT
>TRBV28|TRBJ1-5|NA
ASTPTGNQPQH
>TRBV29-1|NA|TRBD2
SGTSGGLSYEQY
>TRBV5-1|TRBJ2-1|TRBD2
ASSLPSAGARYNEQF
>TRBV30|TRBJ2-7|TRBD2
AWSGEASGSPYEQY
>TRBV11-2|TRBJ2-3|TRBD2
ASSPPQRGTDTQY
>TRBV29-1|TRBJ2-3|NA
SVVRGSTDTQY
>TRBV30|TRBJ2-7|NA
AWSPGLMYEQY
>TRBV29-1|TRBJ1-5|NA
SVDTNNQPQH
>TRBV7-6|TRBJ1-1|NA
ASSLGWGGTEAF
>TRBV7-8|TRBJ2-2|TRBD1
ASSGSGTGGGLDTGELF
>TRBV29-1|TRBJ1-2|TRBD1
SVRFGTDGYT
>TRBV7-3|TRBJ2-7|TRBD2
ASSLGLAGPYEQY
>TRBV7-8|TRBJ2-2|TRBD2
ASSRSGGGTGELF
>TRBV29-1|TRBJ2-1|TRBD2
SAGTSGIYNEQF
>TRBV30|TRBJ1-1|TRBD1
AWAGTGGTEAF
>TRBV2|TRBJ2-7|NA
ASRANRVYEQY
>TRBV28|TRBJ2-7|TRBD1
ASSPNRDSYSYEQY
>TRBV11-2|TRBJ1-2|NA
ASSLIQGGGYT
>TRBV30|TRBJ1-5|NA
AWSRGTSAGNQPQH
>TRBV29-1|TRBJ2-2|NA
SVGGTGELF
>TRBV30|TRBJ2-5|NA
AWSVLEPGGIQY
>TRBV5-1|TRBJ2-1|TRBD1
ASSIGQGTNEQF
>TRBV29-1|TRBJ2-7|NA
SASAGLSYEQY
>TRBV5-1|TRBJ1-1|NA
ASSLVPGTISEAF
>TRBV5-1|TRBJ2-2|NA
ASSLRPLMDPGELF
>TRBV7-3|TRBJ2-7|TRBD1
ASSLEDREYEQY
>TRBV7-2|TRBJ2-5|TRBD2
ASSFAGVQETQY
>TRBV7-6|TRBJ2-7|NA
ASSSVSGTYEQY
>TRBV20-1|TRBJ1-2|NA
SASEYGYT
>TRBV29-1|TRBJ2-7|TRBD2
SVRGPRGGSEQY
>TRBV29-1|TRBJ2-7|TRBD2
SVRSSGRIEQY
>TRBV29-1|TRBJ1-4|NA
SVSYSEKLF
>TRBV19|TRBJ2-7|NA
ASSREVPYEQY
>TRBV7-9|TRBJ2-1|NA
ASSKDGYGQF
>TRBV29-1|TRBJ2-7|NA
SVEKGSSYEQY
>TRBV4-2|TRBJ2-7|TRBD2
ASSQGDNSGRGEQY
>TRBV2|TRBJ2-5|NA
ASREDTAGETQY
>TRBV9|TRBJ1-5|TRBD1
ASSGQGAGNQPQH
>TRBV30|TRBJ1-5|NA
AWTGNSNQPQH
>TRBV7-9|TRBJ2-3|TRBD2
ASSSPTSGGVTDTQY
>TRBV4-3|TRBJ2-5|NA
ASSQGGIARGETQY
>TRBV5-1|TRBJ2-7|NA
ASSLDSRDISYEQY
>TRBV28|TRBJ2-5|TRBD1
ASSSHRGMETQY
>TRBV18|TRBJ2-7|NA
ASSPTYEQY